The rows below give T cell receptor beta chains drawn from one sample of a study of cytomegalovirus exposure and HLA in healthy donors. Assay: immunoSEQ multiplex PCR; the TCRdb copy retains only in-frame clones and omits some. This table has under 110,000 clones, roughly four fifths appearing once. Sample: PBMCs. Every receptor here comes from a man aged 50 to 59 in good health and CMV-seronegative. Each CDR3 is given with its conserved first and last residue. The D gene is left open where the match is weak. Some rows have no size entry. The others give once, few or many, or a class for an expanded clone.

cdr3_aa: CASSLTAGTEAFF
cdr3_nt: TGTGCCAGCAGCTTGACAGCCGGGACTGAAGCTTTCTTT
d_call: -
clone_size: -
v_call: TRBV11-1
j_call: TRBJ1-1

cdr3_aa: CASSQEMGGRAKQYF
cdr3_nt: TGCGCCAGCAGCCAAGAAATGGGCGGGAGGGCGAAGCAGTACTTC
d_call: TRBD2
clone_size: -
v_call: TRBV4-3
j_call: TRBJ2-7

cdr3_aa: CAISERRGGYPGELFF
cdr3_nt: TGTGCCATCAGTGAAAGGAGGGGAGGGTACCCCGGGGAGCTGTTTTTT
d_call: TRBD2
clone_size: -
v_call: TRBV10-3
j_call: TRBJ2-2

cdr3_aa: CASRLQGNAYQPQHF
cdr3_nt: TGTGCCAGCAGGCTACAGGGTAATGCGTATCAGCCCCAGCATTTT
d_call: -
clone_size: few
v_call: TRBV27
j_call: TRBJ1-5

cdr3_aa: CASTPGGTYNEQFF
cdr3_nt: TGTGCCAGCACCCCGGGGGGGACCTACAATGAGCAGTTCTTC
d_call: TRBD2
clone_size: -
v_call: TRBV6-1
j_call: TRBJ2-1

cdr3_aa: CASSLDRYEQFF
cdr3_nt: TGCGCCAGCAGCTTGGATCGGTATGAGCAGTTCTTC
d_call: -
clone_size: -
v_call: TRBV5-1
j_call: TRBJ2-1

cdr3_aa: CASSAGQGANTGELFF
cdr3_nt: TGCGCCAGCAGTGCGGGACAGGGGGCGAACACCGGGGAGCTGTTTTTT
d_call: TRBD1
clone_size: -
v_call: TRBV5-1
j_call: TRBJ2-2

cdr3_aa: CSVHKPLYNEQFF
cdr3_nt: TGCAGCGTCCACAAACCCCTCTACAATGAGCAGTTCTTC
d_call: -
clone_size: -
v_call: TRBV29-1
j_call: TRBJ2-1

cdr3_aa: CATSRSNFGNEQFF
cdr3_nt: TGTGCCACCAGCAGATCCAACTTCGGGAATGAGCAGTTCTTC
d_call: -
clone_size: few
v_call: TRBV15
j_call: TRBJ2-1

cdr3_aa: CASSLSQENTEAFF
cdr3_nt: TGTGCCAGCAGCTTATCGCAGGAAAACACTGAAGCTTTCTTT
d_call: -
clone_size: -
v_call: TRBV7-6
j_call: TRBJ1-1

cdr3_aa: CASSSLLAEAFF
cdr3_nt: TGTGCCAGCAGTTCCCTATTAGCCGAAGCTTTCTTT
d_call: -
clone_size: -
v_call: TRBV27
j_call: TRBJ1-1

cdr3_aa: CATSSGAGWSGTGELFF
cdr3_nt: TGTGCCACCAGCAGTGGAGCGGGGTGGTCGGGCACCGGGGAGCTGTTTTTT
d_call: TRBD2
clone_size: few
v_call: TRBV15
j_call: TRBJ2-2

cdr3_aa: CAWSTGGELFF
cdr3_nt: TGTGCCTGGAGTACAGGAGGGGAGCTGTTTTTT
d_call: -
clone_size: -
v_call: TRBV30
j_call: TRBJ2-2

cdr3_aa: CASSLTSGTGQDTQYF
cdr3_nt: TGTGCCAGCAGCTTAACCTCCGGGACAGGGCAGGATACGCAGTATTTT
d_call: TRBD1
clone_size: -
v_call: TRBV7-3
j_call: TRBJ2-3

cdr3_aa: CSVERGTGSAQYF
cdr3_nt: TGCAGCGTTGAGAGGGGAACAGGGAGTGCGCAGTATTTT
d_call: -
clone_size: few
v_call: TRBV29-1
j_call: TRBJ2-3

cdr3_aa: CSVERGGGTEAFF
cdr3_nt: TGCAGCGTAGAGAGAGGGGGTGGCACTGAAGCTTTCTTT
d_call: -
clone_size: few
v_call: TRBV29-1
j_call: TRBJ1-1

cdr3_aa: CASSPNRGRNEKLFF
cdr3_nt: TGTGCCAGCTCACCGAACAGGGGACGAAATGAAAAACTGTTTTTT
d_call: TRBD1
clone_size: once
v_call: TRBV18
j_call: TRBJ1-4

cdr3_aa: CASSLGRAGHNTGELFF
cdr3_nt: TGCGCCAGCAGCTTGGGTCGGGCGGGGCATAACACCGGGGAGCTGTTTTTT
d_call: -
clone_size: -
v_call: TRBV5-1
j_call: TRBJ2-2

cdr3_aa: CASSLALSYEQYF
cdr3_nt: TGTGCCAGCAGCTTAGCCCTATCCTACGAGCAGTACTTC
d_call: -
clone_size: -
v_call: TRBV11-3
j_call: TRBJ2-7

cdr3_aa: CASSPTGVEATNEKLFF
cdr3_nt: TGTGCCAGCAGTCCTACAGGGGTGGAGGCAACTAATGAAAAACTGTTTTTT
d_call: TRBD1
clone_size: -
v_call: TRBV28
j_call: TRBJ1-4

cdr3_aa: CASRTSGAVGEQFF
cdr3_nt: TGTGCCAGCAGGACTAGCGGGGCCGTCGGTGAGCAGTTCTTC
d_call: TRBD2
clone_size: -
v_call: TRBV28
j_call: TRBJ2-1